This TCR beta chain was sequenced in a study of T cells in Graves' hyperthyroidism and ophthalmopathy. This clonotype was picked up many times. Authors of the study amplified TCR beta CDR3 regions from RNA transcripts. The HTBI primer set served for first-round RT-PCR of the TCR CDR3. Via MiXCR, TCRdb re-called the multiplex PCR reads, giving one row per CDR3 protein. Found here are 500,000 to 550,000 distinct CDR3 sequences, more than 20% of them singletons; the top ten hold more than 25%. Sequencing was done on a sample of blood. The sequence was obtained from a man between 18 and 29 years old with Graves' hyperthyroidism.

Here the CDR3 reads CAIYMNTEAFF. The DNA for the CDR3 is TGTGCCATTTACATGAACACTGAAGCTTTCTTT. V gene TRBV6-5 combines with J gene TRBJ1-1; D remains ambiguous. The CDR3 spans 11 residues. In germline, CDR1 is MNHEY, CDR2 SVGAGI. Trimming pared 10 bases from V and 0 bases from J, leaving 6 bases between.